This T cell receptor beta chain was identified during a study of cytomegalovirus exposure and HLA in healthy donors. Overall study results and limits: In all likelihood, a cluster of highly shared sequence variants was a sequencing artifact. Roughly even sequencing depth across donors was the assumption behind the presence/absence analyses.

In the PCR, 60 Vbeta and 13 Jbeta primers were used. Profiled with immunoSEQ multiplex PCR; TCRdb holds only in-frame clones, not every one. The sample records under 110,000 clones, approximately 72% being singletons. Comment on this clone: Its antigen is not known.

The sequence was collected from a woman aged 40 to 50 in good health and CMV-seronegative. Sequencing was carried out using PBMCs.

The DNA for the CDR3 is TGTGCCAGCAGTTGGCCGGACAGGTCCCCACCGAACACCGGGGAGCTGTTTTTT. This translates into CASSWPDRSPPNTGELFF. This chain connects TRBV28 to TRBJ2-2; 7 bases are shared with TRBD1. Germline V gene data show CDR1 as MDHEN and CDR2 as SYDVKM. V was clipped by 4 bases and J by 0 bases; unmatched bases: 11. This CDR3 spans 18 amino acids.